This T cell receptor beta chain was observed in a study of cytomegalovirus exposure and HLA in healthy donors. Study findings and constraints: Association of a missense DCLRE1C variant with TCR beta V- and J-gene trimming was reported in a later analysis. A later analysis appeared to link common viral pathogens to several of the most significant clusters.

With regard to this clone: Its antigen remains unknown.

With 60 Vbeta and 13 Jbeta primers, the PCR was carried out. Produced via immunoSEQ multiplex PCR; TCRdb's table is partial and in-frame only. The table has around 170,000 clones, more than 75% seen once. Source material: PBMCs. This clonotype was sampled from a woman aged 18 to 35 in good health and CMV-seronegative.

In DNA, the CDR3 is TGTGCCAGTTATAAGCGGGGGGGCCACGATGAGCAGTTCTTC. Translating it yields CASYKRGGHDEQFF. This rearrangement joins TRBV21-1 to TRBJ2-1; TRBD2 is the table's D call and was not checked against the DNA. TRBV21-1 is a recognized pseudogene. The CDR3 consists of 14 residues.